This T cell receptor (beta chain) is from a study of shared clonotypes between healthy human individuals. This CDR3 region has 16 residues. The germline CDR1 and CDR2 sequences are LNHNV and YYDKDF (reference sequence). Trimming cost V 0 bases and J 1 base, with 10 bases left between them. Using immunoSEQ multiplex PCR, the repertoire was profiled, and TCRdb retains in-frame clones only, with some absent. The sample lists approximately 2,200,000 clones, about 93% occurring once. The naive CD8 subset, CD45RO-negative cells positively selected for CCR7, excluded terminally differentiated effector memory CD45RA+ cells.

The chain employs TRBV15 and TRBJ1-3; D gene ambiguous. The sample comprised naive CD8+ T cells from PBMCs. The TCR was taken from a young man in good health. Some clones in this sample may be carry-over from other donors' samples. The CDR3 DNA reads TGTGCCACCAGCAGAGATCGGGGTGTTTCTGGAAACACCATATATTTT. Translated: CATSRDRGVSGNTIYF.